Listed here are 32 T cell receptor beta chains from one sample, sequenced in a study of T cell repertoires in cytomegalovirus infection. TCRdb passed the reads through MiXCR, listing each CDR3 protein once. The table has around 450,000 distinct CDR3 sequences, approximately 11% seen once; the top ten hold 10%. Material for sequencing was PBMCs. These receptors all stem from a human donor in good health (CMV status not recorded). Some clones in this sample may be carry-over from other donors' samples.

This clonotype was counted many times. The chain joins TRBV7-9 to TRBJ1-3, with a weak D call TRBD1 (5 bases). Germline V CDR1 and CDR2: SEHNR, FQNEAQ (reference sequence). The CDR3 contains 18 residues. V gave up 0 bases and J gave up 0 bases, with 15 bases separating them. This CDR3 reads CASSLARRGWVSGNTIYF. In nucleotides, the CDR3 is TGTGCCAGCAGCTTAGCCCGAAGGGGATGGGTCTCTGGAAACACCATATATTTT.

This clonotype has a handful of counts. The gene calls are TRBV27 and TRBJ2-1, with D possibly being TRBD2 (6 bases). V was cut by 0 bases and J by 12 bases, with 15 bases left in between. The CDR3 consists of 14 residues. CDR1 MNHEY and CDR2 SMNVEV come from the germline V gene (reference sequence). CDR3 nucleotide sequence: TGTGCCAGCAGTTTATCCCCCGGTGGGGGGATGCAGTTCTTC. Protein: CASSLSPGGGMQFF.

This clonotype has a count of ten or more. The chain has TRBV7-9 and TRBJ2-1, with D unclear. With 5 bases removed from V and 7 bases from J, the gap between germline ends came to 18 bases. The CDR3 consists of 15 residues. The germline V gene encodes CDR1 SEHNR and CDR2 FQNEAQ (reference sequence). Written as DNA, the CDR3 is TGTGCCAGCAGCCCCCCACGGCGGTTAGGTAATGAGCAGTTCTTC. It is translated as CASSPPRRLGNEQFF.

Worth noting for this clonotype: A much more abundant neighbour one base away suggests this may be a read error. The V gene is TRBV5-5, the J gene TRBJ1-5, with D perhaps matching TRBD1 (6 bases). CDR1 and CDR2 (germline): SGHKS, YYEKEE (reference sequence). Trimming took 2 bases from V and 7 from J, leaving 16 bases between them. The CDR3 is 15 residues long. CDR3 coding DNA: TGTGCCAGCAGCTTATTTGCGTCAGGGGACCAGCCCCAGCATTTT. Translation gives CASSLFASGDQPQHF.

This clonotype was seen many times. The chain carries TRBV7-8 and TRBJ2-5; 8 nucleotides agree with TRBD1. Germline CDR1 and CDR2: SGHVS and FQNEAQ. The CDR3 covers 15 residues. V lost 2 bases to trimming and J lost 4 bases; unmatched junction nucleotides: 6. The CDR3 region has the DNA TGTGCCAGCAGCTTACTAGGACAGGGAGGAGAGACCCAGTACTTC. This translates into CASSLLGQGGETQYF.

This chain connects TRBV3-1 to TRBJ2-7; D is possibly TRBD2 (5 bases). The CDR3 runs 11 residues. The germline CDR1 and CDR2 sequences are LGHDT and YNNKEL (reference sequence). V lost 5 bases to trimming and J lost 5 bases, with 7 bases between them. CDR3 amino acids: CASSNGDEQYF. The CDR3 DNA is TGTGCCAGCAGCAACGGGGACGAGCAGTACTTC.

In this sample, this clonotype turned up many times. V usage is TRBV7-8 and J usage is TRBJ2-6; 9 nucleotides line up with TRBD1. Germline CDR1 and CDR2: SGHVS and FQNEAQ. The CDR3 runs 16 residues. Unmatched junction bases numbered 15, after V lost 3 bases and J lost 15 bases. This CDR3 is CASSFTPGGTGLSLTF. As DNA, the CDR3 is TGTGCCAGCAGCTTTACGCCTGGCGGGACAGGGTTAAGCCTGACTTTC.

This clonotype has at least ten counts. The chain has TRBV5-6 and TRBJ1-5; D call uncertain. Between the trimmed V and J ends, which lost 0 bases and 5 bases, there was a span of 9 bases. The CDR3 runs 14 residues. Looked up from germline, CDR1 is SGHDT and CDR2 is YYEEEE. The CDR3 nucleotides are TGTGCCAGCAGCTTGGGTCAGCCTGATCAGCCCCAGCATTTT. Translated, it gives CASSLGQPDQPQHF.

The CDR3 spells CASSLYRGGIADTQYF. For the CDR3, the DNA is TGTGCCAGCAGCTTATATCGGGGAGGCATTGCAGATACGCAGTATTTT. The chain couples TRBV7-9 to TRBJ2-3; D is perhaps TRBD2 (6 bases). The ends were cut back, 2 bases at V and 4 bases at J, with 16 bases in the middle. The CDR3 length is 16 residues. Germline loops: CDR1 SEHNR, CDR2 FQNEAQ (reference sequence).

This clonotype appeared many times. In nucleotides, the CDR3 is TGTGCCAGCGGAATGGACACTGAAGAGACCCAGTACTTC. Translation: CASGMDTEETQYF. This chain joins TRBV7-9 and TRBJ2-5, with TRBD1 as a possible D gene (5 bases). The V and J ends lost 8 bases and 3 bases respectively, with 13 bases between them. Looked up from germline, CDR1 is SEHNR and CDR2 is FQNEAQ (reference sequence). CDR3 size: 13 residues.

This clonotype appeared a single time. The rearrangement joins TRBV11-2 to TRBJ2-1, with D unclear. Germline lookup yields CDR1 SGHAT and CDR2 FQNNGV. The CDR3 contains 16 residues. The V end was cut by 5 bases, the J end by 5 bases, with 19 bases between. CDR3 coding DNA: TGTGCCAGCAGCCCATCGATTCCCCTCAGAGACAATGAGCAGTTCTTC. Its protein product is CASSPSIPLRDNEQFF.

There are many counts of this clonotype. The chain recombines TRBV28 with TRBJ2-1; 12 bases are shared with TRBD2. Germline values: CDR1 MDHEN, CDR2 SYDVKM. V dropped 2 bases and J dropped 3; count of bases not matched to a gene: 5. This CDR3 is 17 amino acids long. CDR3 sequence: CASSLPWTSGIYNEQFF. For the CDR3, the DNA is TGTGCCAGCAGTTTACCCTGGACTAGCGGGATCTACAATGAGCAGTTCTTC.

The V call is TRBV18, the J call TRBJ2-7, with unresolved D. Germline assignment: CDR1 KGHSH and CDR2 LQKENI. V lost 0 bases and J lost 4, with 10 bases in between. The CDR3 loop spans 14 amino acids. The CDR3 DNA is TGTGCCAGCTCACCACCGGGGATGTGGTACGAGCAGTACTTC. It yields the protein CASSPPGMWYEQYF.

This clonotype was counted many times. The chain combines TRBV11-3 with TRBJ2-1; a possible D gene is TRBD2 (5 bases). The V end lost 5 bases, the J end lost 0 bases, and 11 bases lay between the germline ends. The CDR3 has 15 amino acids. Per germline, CDR1 SGHNT and CDR2 YENEEA. This chain's CDR3 is CASSPRTSSYNEQFF. Here the CDR3 DNA reads TGTGCCAGCAGCCCTCGAACTAGCTCCTACAATGAGCAGTTCTTC. The full variable domain, completed using reference TRBV11-3 and TRBJ2-1, is EAGVVQSPRYKIIEKKQPVAFWCNPISGHNTLYWYLQNLGQGPELLIRYENEEAVDDSQLPKDRFSAERLKGVDSTLKIQPAELGDSAVYLCASSPRTSSYNEQFFGPGTRLTVL.

This clonotype was observed many times. This sequence joins TRBV19 and TRBJ2-2; D perhaps matches TRBD2 (6 bases). The CDR3 spans 14 residues. Trimming left V 5 bases short and J 4 bases short, with 11 bases between. Germline V gene sequence: CDR1 LNHDA, CDR2 SQIVND (reference sequence). The CDR3, as DNA: TGTGCCAGTAGTGCCCTCGGGGGCACCGGGGAGCTGTTTTTT. It yields the protein CASSALGGTGELFF.

The sample holds many counts of this clonotype. The chain couples TRBV15 to TRBJ1-2; D perhaps matches TRBD1 (5 bases). V lost 0 bases, J lost 3 bases, and 11 bases lay in between. Per the germline V gene, CDR1 is LNHNV and CDR2 is YYDKDF (reference sequence). The CDR3 consists of 15 residues. CDR3 nucleotide sequence: TGTGCCACCAGCAGAGATTCAGGGACCCACTATGGCTACACCTTC. This sequence encodes CATSRDSGTHYGYTF.

The J gene is TRBJ2-2, the V gene TRBV19; D is undetermined. V lost 2 bases and J 0 bases, leaving 7 bases between the germline ends. Germline values: CDR1 LNHDA, CDR2 SQIVND (reference sequence). This CDR3 is built from 15 residues. The CDR3 is CASSISRPNTGELFF. CDR3 bases: TGTGCCAGTAGTATAAGCCGGCCGAACACCGGGGAGCTGTTTTTT.

This clonotype was seen many times. The chain carries TRBV2 and TRBJ1-4; 9 bases map to TRBD1. Trimming removed 5 bases from V and 8 bases from J; junction bases left unmatched: 9. Germline V gives CDR1 SNHLY, CDR2 FYNNEI. CDR3 length: 15 amino acids. The CDR3 protein is CASSPGQGRGEKLFF. The DNA of the CDR3 is TGTGCCAGCAGTCCCGGACAGGGGAGGGGAGAAAAACTGTTTTTT.

The chain links TRBV29-1 to TRBJ2-7; a possible D gene is TRBD1 (5 bases). The CDR3 is 16 amino acids. Germline V gene lookup returns CDR1 SQVTM and CDR2 ANQGSEA. Trimming left V 8 bases short and J 3 bases short, with 26 bases between. The CDR3 region has the DNA TGCAGCCCCACCACAGGTAAAAACCTATTGGGCTACGAGCAGTACTTC. Translated, it gives CSPTTGKNLLGYEQYF.

This clonotype has ten or more counts. The chain links TRBV12-3 or TRBV12-4 to TRBJ1-2; D is perhaps TRBD1 (6 bases). This CDR3 is 13 amino acids long. V lost 6 bases and J 8 bases, leaving 16 bases between the germline ends. The CDR3 nucleotides are TGTGCCAGCAGCCCGGGGGGGCTCCTGGGCTACACCTTC. Translation gives CASSPGGLLGYTF.

This clonotype was counted many times. This sequence joins TRBV7-9 and TRBJ2-5, with 10 bases matching TRBD2. There are 15 residues in the CDR3. Germline CDR1 and CDR2: SEHNR and FQNEAQ (reference sequence). Germline trimming cut 5 bases from V and 5 bases from J; bases unmatched to any gene: 8. The CDR3 nucleotides are TGTGCCAGCAGCCAACTAGCGGGAAGCCGCGAGACCCAGTACTTC. Its protein is CASSQLAGSRETQYF.

With respect to this clonotype: Since a much larger clone is just one base distant, this may be a read error. The chain has TRBV11-1 and TRBJ2-1; 10 bases are shared with TRBD2. CDR3 length equals 17 residues. The germline V gene encodes CDR1 SGHAT and CDR2 FQDESV (reference sequence). The CDR3 sequence is CASSSASGRGSYNGQFF. The CDR3, as DNA: TGTGCCAGCAGCTCCGCTAGCGGGAGAGGCTCCTACAATGGGCAGTTCTTC. Using reference TRBV11-1 and TRBJ2-1 for the parts outside the CDR3, the full variable domain is EAEVAQSPRYKITEKSQAVAFWCDPISGHATLYWYRQILGQGPELLVQFQDESVVDDSQLPKDRFSAERLKGVDSTLKIQPAELGDSAMYLCASSSASGRGSYNGQFFGPGTRLTVL.

The rearrangement joins TRBV3-1 to TRBJ2-1, with D maybe TRBD2 (6 bases). Germline V CDR1 and CDR2: LGHDT, YNNKEL (reference sequence). V gave up 0 bases and J gave up 0 bases, with 12 bases separating them. This CDR3 region has 17 residues. CDR3 in DNA: TGTGCCAGCAGCCAAGATATGGGCGGGAACTCCTACAATGAGCAGTTCTTC. Translation: CASSQDMGGNSYNEQFF.

This clonotype was observed many times. The V call is TRBV24-1, the J call TRBJ1-5, with a tentative D call TRBD1 (5 bases). The CDR3 is 13 residues long. The V gene's germline CDR1 is KGHDR and CDR2 SFDVKD. Trimming took 8 bases from V and 3 from J, leaving 10 bases between them. The DNA of the CDR3 is TGTGCCACCAAAGGGGCGAACAATCAGCCCCAGCATTTT. As protein: CATKGANNQPQHF.

This clonotype was seen at least ten times. J is TRBJ2-3 and V is TRBV7-9; D is uncertain. With 5 bases removed from V and 3 bases from J, the gap between germline ends came to 6 bases. The CDR3 is 12 residues long. Germline CDR1 SEHNR, CDR2 FQNEAQ (reference sequence). The CDR3 region is CASSALTDTQYF. The CDR3 DNA reads as TGTGCCAGCAGCGCTTTAACAGATACGCAGTATTTT.

This clonotype was found many times. V and J are TRBV5-4 and TRBJ2-5; D gene ambiguous. Between the trimmed V and J ends, which lost 1 base and 0 bases, there was a span of 4 bases. The germline gives CDR1 SGHNT, CDR2 YYREEE (reference sequence). The length of the CDR3 is 13 residues. CDR3 bases: TGTGCCAGCAGCTTGATCGACCAAGAGACCCAGTACTTC. As protein: CASSLIDQETQYF.

Ten or more counts support this clonotype. The chain is built from TRBV6-2 or TRBV6-3 and TRBJ2-4, with 8 bases matching TRBD1. CDR1 is MNHEY, CDR2 SVGEGT, per germline. V gave up 4 bases and J gave up 4 bases; unmatched junction bases: 9. The CDR3 loop spans 16 amino acids. This CDR3 is CASSSPLRDRKNIQYF. The CDR3 nucleotides are TGTGCCAGCAGTTCGCCCTTGAGGGACAGGAAAAACATTCAGTACTTC.

As for this clonotype: A much larger clone lies one base from this, so it may be a read error. This sequence joins TRBV12-3 or TRBV12-4 and TRBJ2-7; no clear D. The CDR3 sequence is 12 residues long. CDR3 protein: CASCLVKYEQYF. CDR3 nucleotides: TGTGCCAGCTGTTTGGTCAAGTACGAGCAGTACTTC.

Many counts were recorded for this clonotype. The V and J genes are TRBV7-3 and TRBJ2-1; 7 bases line up with TRBD2. Germline-derived CDR1 and CDR2 are SGHTA and FQGTGA. V lost 2 bases and J lost 4; bases outside the gene matches: 5. The CDR3 sequence is 15 residues long. CDR3 in amino acids: CASSLGGEGYNEQFF. CDR3 bases: TGTGCCAGCAGCTTAGGGGGGGAGGGTTACAATGAGCAGTTCTTC. Based on the CDR3 plus reference TRBV7-3 and TRBJ2-1, the full variable domain is GAGVSQTPSNKVTEKGKYVELRCDPISGHTALYWYRQSLGQGPEFLIYFQGTGAADDSGLPNDRFFAVRPEGSVSTLKIQRTERGDSAVYLCASSLGGEGYNEQFFGPGTRLTVL.

This clonotype has more than one count but fewer than ten. The CDR3 sequence: CATSRDRTLENGYTF. CDR3 in DNA: TGTGCCACCAGCAGGGACAGGACGCTAGAGAATGGCTACACCTTC. The chain uses TRBV15 and TRBJ1-2; 7 bases align to TRBD1. The J segment lost 6 bases and the V segment lost 3 bases, leaving 10 bases of the junction unmatched. This CDR3 has 15 residues. Germline CDR1 reads LNHNV; CDR2 reads YYDKDF (reference sequence).

The chain links TRBV20-1 to TRBJ1-1; TRBD1 might be the D (5 bases). The V and J ends lost 2 bases and 4 bases respectively, with 11 bases between them. Germline V gene lookup returns CDR1 DFQATT and CDR2 SNEGSKA (reference sequence). The CDR3 loop spans 13 amino acids. CDR3 nucleotide sequence: TGCAGTGCTAGACGTGGGGCTAGCACTGAAGCTTTCTTT. Translating gives CSARRGASTEAFF.

In this sample, this clonotype turned up a few times. The chain combines TRBV15 with TRBJ2-1; TRBD2 aligns across 7 bases. This CDR3 is 13 amino acids long. From germline, CDR1 is LNHNV and CDR2 YYDKDF (reference sequence). V lost 9 bases, J lost 9 bases, and 11 bases stayed unmatched. CDR3: CATGLADLAEQFF. CDR3 DNA sequence: TGTGCCACAGGCCTAGCGGACTTAGCTGAGCAGTTCTTC.